This T cell receptor (beta chain) was captured in a study of T cells in women clearing cervical HPV infection. In the study overall: Controls gave blood once infection was undetectable; cases at lesion identification.

Note on this clone: The read comes to an end 3 residues before the CDR3 does, leaving the germline J gene to fill in the end.

The repertoire was sequenced with immunoSEQ multiplex PCR; TCRdb's copy has only in-frame clones and lacks some. This sample's table has around 22,000 clones. Trimming removed 6 bases from V and 7 bases from J; junction bases left unmatched: 13. The CDR3 spans 17 residues. Germline lookup yields CDR1 LNHDA and CDR2 SQIVND (reference sequence). This clonotype was obtained from a woman between 18 and 70 years old with a cervical HPV16 infection that either progressed to CIN3+ or cleared (not recorded which). The chain carries TRBV19 and TRBJ1-5, with 12 nucleotides matching TRBD1. Sequenced: blood buffy coat. CDR3 sequence reads: CASRIRGTGGFWQPQHF. CDR3 bases read: TGTGCCAGTAGAATAAGGGGGACAGGGGGCTTTTGGCAGCCC.